This TCR beta chain was sequenced in a study of PD-1 blockade in classical Hodgkin lymphoma (dated by TCRdb to about 2020). With respect to the entire study: Nivolumab dosing was 3 mg/kg intravenously every 2 weeks, continuing until either disease progression or unacceptable toxicity. The study used TCR beta sequencing and CyTOF to define a peripheral blood immune signature of response to PD-1 blockade in classical Hodgkin lymphoma.

What the study reported, not specific to this receptor: Baseline TCR diversity was reported as lower in newly diagnosed patients than in healthy donors, and lower still in relapsed/refractory patients. Patients starting nivolumab less than 1 year after ASCT had lower diversity and were excluded from later analyses to avoid confounding by immune reconstitution. CD4+ but not CD8+ TCR diversity rose significantly by C4D1 (p=0.0027 vs p=0.16), most apparent in complete responders (p=0.02). Baseline diversity similar to that of newly diagnosed patients was observed in trial patients achieving complete response, whereas significantly lower diversity was observed in partial responders and progressors. The study was limited to a single clinical trial cohort, and causes of repertoire differences, possibly disease activity or prior therapy, remained undefined.

The Qiagen DNeasy kit was used to extract genomic DNA from unsorted PBMCs and from the negatively selected CD4+ and CD8+ fractions. TCR beta CDR3 regions were amplified by immunoSEQ multiplex PCR using primers annealing to V and J segments. A synthetic immune receptor repertoire was used to minimize amplification bias, and remaining bias was computationally removed after sequencing. Processing in the source paper ran as follows. Custom Python scripts were used to quantify repertoire diversity as the Shannon entropy index. Unsorted, CD4+ and CD8+ repertoires were analyzed separately, except in combined analyses where CD4+ and CD8+ sequences were merged in silico. A clone counted as expanded when the clone's frequency after treatment rose at least 2-fold relative to C1D1, and clones undetected at baseline were given a pseudocount of 0.5. Singleton clones were defined as clones with 0 or 1 copy at C1D1, and non-singleton clones were defined as clones with 2 or more copies. Clones expanded in unsorted samples were assigned a CD4+, CD8+ or unknown annotation through matching of protein sequences in sorted samples from the same patient. Wilcoxon tests were applied to paired samples to test diversity changes from C1D1 to C4D1. TCRdb's version of the immuneACCESS table is confined to in-frame rearrangements and falls short of the full clone set. An unresolved V gene accounts for under half of the shortfall where checked; the remainder is of unknown origin. That table gives V, J and clone size, and the DNA gave D and trimming. The sample table contains around 13,000 clones; only one count was recorded for under 85% of them. The ten biggest clones cover around 24% of the sample.

The time point label of this sample denotes: cycle 1 day 1 (C1D1), immediately before nivolumab initiation. Relapse after autologous stem cell transplantation had occurred in all trial patients, and cohorts A, B and C were distinguished by prior brentuximab vedotin exposure. A Miltenyi CD8+ T cell isolation kit was used for magnetic negative selection to purify CD8+ T cells from thawed PBMCs. A total of over 50 patients with relapsed/refractory classical Hodgkin lymphoma made up the trial cohort, and each patient's best overall response was complete response, partial response or progressive disease. Trial patients were treated with single-agent nivolumab in the multi-cohort phase II CheckMate 205 trial. Best overall response was determined by an independent review committee according to the 2007 International Working Group response criteria. PBMCs from the trial were collected at three points: immediately before nivolumab initiation (C1D1), and during therapy at cycle 2 day 1 and cycle 4 day 1. After peripheral blood was drawn into 8 mL Vacutainer Cell Preparation Tubes, PBMCs were isolated by centrifugation and then cryopreserved. Purified CD4+ and CD8+ fractions were prepared only for cases in which an additional PBMC sample was available. Magnetically labelled cells were removed on LS columns in a quadroMACS separator, and the flow-through was collected as the purified fraction.

Concerning this clone: Its antigen remains unidentified. No per-base quality is available; no much larger clone lies one base away.

Reading the germline V gene (reference sequence) gives CDR1 LNHDA and CDR2 SQIVND. From the cysteine through the phenylalanine, the CDR3 covers 13 amino acids. The retained sequence is limited to the CDR3, 39 bases, with the frame set at the first base. Trimming at the junction amounts to 9 bases on V and 1 base on J, and the germline ends lie 12 bases apart. The sequencing used CD8+ T cells from blood, collected at baseline. This receptor was taken from a human donor with classical Hodgkin lymphoma. The chain was built from TRBV19 and TRBJ1-1; 6 matching bases give a weak D call of TRBD1. CDR3 region: CASAFRGNTEAFF. In nucleotide form, the sequence is TGTGCCAGCGCCTTCAGGGGGAACACTGAAGCTTTCTTT.